This T cell receptor (beta chain) derives from a study of OX40 agonist ivuxolimab in advanced cancers. Produced via immunoSEQ multiplex PCR; TCRdb's table is partial and in-frame only. The sample yields about 66,000 clones, about four fifths seen once. This CDR3 is built from 14 residues. Germline V gene sequence: CDR1 SGHDN, CDR2 FVKESK. Trimming took 3 bases from V and 1 from J, leaving 8 bases between them. V usage is TRBV14 and J usage is TRBJ2-3; D unclear. The sample consisted of CD4+ or CD8+ T cells sorted from blood, taken in a trial of the OX40 agonist ivuxolimab. This clonotype was sampled from an adult with an advanced solid tumor such as melanoma, head and neck, liver or kidney cancer. The CDR3 is CASSHPRGTDTQYF. The CDR3 bases are TGTGCCAGCAGCCACCCACGCGGCACAGATACGCAGTATTTT.